A single sample is the source of the 7 T cell receptor beta chains below, sequenced in a study of tumor and adjacent non-tumor tissue in lung cancer. No cell sorting was done before RNA was extracted from the tissue. The library came from three nested PCR rounds adapted from ARM-PCR protocols. TCRdb redid the calling of the multiplex PCR reads with MiXCR, one entry per CDR3 protein. The sample has about 200,000 distinct CDR3 sequences, about 71% seen once; the top ten hold less than 25%. The source material was lung tumor tissue. The receptor set was obtained from a man aged 60 to 75 with non-small cell lung cancer.

This clonotype was observed once. The gene calls are TRBV6-1 and TRBJ1-6, with no clear D. V was shortened by 9 bases and J by 14 bases, with 20 bases between the two germline ends. The germline CDR1 and CDR2 sequences are MNHNS and SASEGT. This CDR3 is built from 13 residues. CDR3 sequence reads: CASSYFELRTLHF. Here the CDR3 DNA reads TGTGCCAGTAGTTACTTTGAATTAAGAACCCTCCACTTT.

This clonotype has just one count. The chain employs TRBV4-1 and TRBJ1-2; D is ambiguous. Germline V gene lookup returns CDR1 MGHRA and CDR2 YSYEKL. V was pared by 1 base and J by 13 bases, with 13 bases between. The CDR3 length is 12 residues. CDR3: CASSQAWRACTF. In DNA, the CDR3 is TGCGCCAGCAGCCAAGCGTGGCGGGCGTGCACCTTC.

Comments on this clonotype: A junction end diverges from the germline sequence, so it may reflect a read error. The chain combines TRBV4-2 with TRBJ2-1; D gene ambiguous. The CDR3 length is 14 residues. Germline V gene lookup returns CDR1 LGHNA and CDR2 YNFKEQ. The CDR3 here is CASSLTDMTNEQFF. The CDR3 nucleotides are TGTGCCAGTAGCCTGACCGATATGACTAATGAGCAGTTCTTC.

In regard to this clonotype: Without the conserved terminal phenylalanine or tryptophan, this CDR3 likely stems from a read error. The chain recombines TRBV29-1 with TRBJ1-1; D gene unclear. The CDR3 is 13 residues long. Germline-derived CDR1 and CDR2 are SQVTM and ANQGSEA. The V gene lost 7 bases and the J gene lost 1 base, with 13 bases spanning the gap. CDR3 protein: CSGMFGQNTEAFS. CDR3 DNA: TGCAGCGGTATGTTCGGCCAGAACACTGAAGCTTTCTCT.

Regarding this clonotype: A read error is possible here, since a much larger clone lies one base away. The chain employs TRBV12-3 or TRBV12-4 and TRBJ1-6; D gene ambiguous. This CDR3 comprises 12 residues. V dropped 3 bases and J dropped 10 bases, with 7 bases sitting between them. CDR3: CASSFLVSPLHF. Written as DNA, the CDR3 is TGTGCCAGCAGTTTCCTTGTGTCACCCCTCCACTTT.

The gene calls are TRBV11-2 and TRBJ2-5; D unclear. The CDR3 spans 13 residues. The V end lost 6 bases, the J end lost 5 bases, and 13 bases lay between the germline ends. Per the germline V gene, CDR1 is SGHAT and CDR2 is FQNNGV. The CDR3 is CASSKGSRETQYF. The CDR3 region has the DNA TGTGCCAGCAGTAAGGGCTCGAGGGAGACCCAGTACTTC.

With respect to this clonotype: A read error may be the cause here, since a much bigger clone is one base away. The chain combines TRBV6-2 or TRBV6-3 with TRBJ1-2, with D tentatively TRBD1 (5 bases). CDR1 is MNHEY, CDR2 SVGEGT, per germline. V was trimmed by 0 bases and J by 6 bases, leaving 17 bases between them. The CDR3 consists of 16 residues. CDR3 nucleotides: TGTGCCAGCAGTTACTCTTGGGGACCATTAGGGAATGGCTACACCTTC. It translates to CASSYSWGPLGNGYTF.